A selection of T cell receptor beta chains follows, all from one sample in a study of blood T cells in healthy people across ages. TCRdb itself ran the 5' RACE reads through MiXCR, one entry per CDR3 protein. The sample shows around 1.5 million distinct CDR3 sequences, approximately 59% of them seen only once. Sequencing was carried out using blood. The receptors come from a man between 18 and 35 years old in good health. Each CDR3 is given with its conserved first and last residue. The D gene is left open where the match is weak. Rows may omit the clone size; those that give it use once, few, many or a size class.

V gene: TRBV2
J gene: TRBJ1-1
clone size: .
D gene: .
CDR3 protein: CAKTGLNTEAFF
CDR3 DNA: TGTGCCAAGACGGGGTTGAACACTGAAGCTTTCTTT

V gene: TRBV2
J gene: TRBJ2-1
clone size: once
D gene: TRBD2
CDR3 protein: CASSSRTSLSYNEQFF
CDR3 DNA: TGTGCCAGCAGCTCCCGGACTAGCTTATCCTACAATGAGCAGTTCTTC

V gene: TRBV20-1
J gene: TRBJ1-4
clone size: .
D gene: .
CDR3 protein: CSAHQDGGEKLFF
CDR3 DNA: TGCAGTGCCCACCAGGACGGTGGGGAAAAACTGTTTTTT

V gene: TRBV19
J gene: TRBJ2-7
clone size: .
D gene: .
CDR3 protein: CASSIRAEKVYEQYF
CDR3 DNA: TGTGCCAGTAGTATTAGGGCGGAGAAAGTCTACGAGCAGTACTTC

V gene: TRBV14
J gene: TRBJ1-3
clone size: .
D gene: .
CDR3 protein: CASSHNRNTIYF
CDR3 DNA: TGTGCCAGCAGCCATAACCGAAACACCATATATTTT

V gene: TRBV29-1
J gene: TRBJ2-7
clone size: few
D gene: TRBD1
CDR3 protein: CSVGEGQGASEQYF
CDR3 DNA: TGCAGCGTTGGAGAGGGACAGGGGGCGAGTGAGCAGTACTTC

V gene: TRBV4-1
J gene: TRBJ2-7
clone size: few
D gene: .
CDR3 protein: CASSQGHSLSYEQYF
CDR3 DNA: TGCGCCAGCAGCCAAGGTCATTCTCTCTCCTACGAGCAGTACTTC

V gene: TRBV20-1
J gene: TRBJ2-7
clone size: .
D gene: TRBD2
CDR3 protein: CSAPPPYQRGGSYEQYF
CDR3 DNA: TGCAGTGCCCCTCCCCCCTACCAGCGGGGAGGCTCCTACGAGCAGTACTTC

V gene: TRBV4-1
J gene: TRBJ1-5
clone size: once
D gene: .
CDR3 protein: CASSQNTGPNQPQHF
CDR3 DNA: TGCGCCAGCAGCCAGAACACGGGGCCTAATCAGCCCCAGCATTTT

V gene: TRBV5-1
J gene: TRBJ2-7
clone size: .
D gene: .
CDR3 protein: CASSLVLRLGGAGVPYEQYF
CDR3 DNA: TGCGCCAGCAGCTTGGTTCTAAGATTGGGGGGAGCCGGAGTCCCCTACGAGCAGTACTTC

V gene: TRBV5-1
J gene: TRBJ2-4
clone size: .
D gene: .
CDR3 protein: CASSWNIGENIQYF
CDR3 DNA: TGCGCCAGCAGCTGGAACATAGGGGAAAACATTCAGTACTTC

V gene: TRBV29-1
J gene: TRBJ2-1
clone size: few
D gene: TRBD1
CDR3 protein: CSAAPGQGAYEQFF
CDR3 DNA: TGCAGCGCCGCGCCGGGACAGGGGGCTTATGAGCAGTTCTTC

V gene: TRBV6-2/TRBV6-3
J gene: TRBJ2-4
clone size: .
D gene: TRBD1
CDR3 protein: CASSLTDRAFEYF
CDR3 DNA: TGTGCCAGCAGCCTAACTGACAGGGCGTTTGAGTATTTC

V gene: TRBV25-1
J gene: TRBJ2-2
clone size: .
D gene: .
CDR3 protein: CASSSRHPKGTGELFF
CDR3 DNA: TGTGCCAGCAGCAGTAGACACCCTAAGGGCACCGGGGAGCTGTTTTTT

V gene: TRBV4-1
J gene: TRBJ1-3
clone size: .
D gene: TRBD1
CDR3 protein: CASSQDLIWTGRNTIYF
CDR3 DNA: TGCGCCAGCAGCCAAGATTTGATCTGGACAGGGAGAAACACCATATATTTT

V gene: TRBV27
J gene: TRBJ2-7
clone size: .
D gene: .
CDR3 protein: CASSLTGSSYGQYF
CDR3 DNA: TGTGCCAGCAGTTTAACGGGGAGCTCCTACGGGCAGTACTTC

V gene: TRBV27
J gene: TRBJ2-1
clone size: .
D gene: TRBD2
CDR3 protein: CASIDLGRPYNEQFF
CDR3 DNA: TGTGCCAGCATCGACCTCGGGAGGCCTTACAATGAGCAGTTCTTC

V gene: TRBV7-2
J gene: TRBJ2-3
clone size: .
D gene: .
CDR3 protein: CASSPGPSRTQYF
CDR3 DNA: TGTGCCAGCAGTCCCGGACCATCCCGTACGCAGTATTTT

V gene: TRBV3-1
J gene: TRBJ2-1
clone size: .
D gene: TRBD2
CDR3 protein: CASSPGLAAETQFF
CDR3 DNA: TGTGCCAGCAGTCCTGGACTAGCAGCAGAGACCCAGTTCTTC

V gene: TRBV12-3/TRBV12-4
J gene: TRBJ2-7
clone size: .
D gene: .
CDR3 protein: CASSVLEGEQYF
CDR3 DNA: TGTGCCAGCAGTGTCCTCGAGGGCGAGCAGTACTTC